The present entry profiles one TCR beta chain with its context. Method: immunoSEQ multiplex PCR; TCRdb's copy keeps in-frame clones and lacks some. The sample shows 240,000 or so clones, 81% of them seen only once. Germline V gene data show CDR1 as SGDLS and CDR2 as YYNGEE. The CDR3 totals 14 residues. V dropped 4 bases and J dropped 2 bases, with 13 bases sitting between them. This record comes from a study of blood T cell repertoires in COVID-19. The clonotype originates from a woman aged 80 or older with COVID-19, enrolled during active disease. The chain joins TRBV9 to TRBJ2-7; D remains unclear. Input material: peripheral blood. CDR3: CASSFSNSPYEQYF. DNA for the CDR3: TGTGCCAGCAGCTTTTCGAATAGCCCCTACGAGCAGTACTTC.